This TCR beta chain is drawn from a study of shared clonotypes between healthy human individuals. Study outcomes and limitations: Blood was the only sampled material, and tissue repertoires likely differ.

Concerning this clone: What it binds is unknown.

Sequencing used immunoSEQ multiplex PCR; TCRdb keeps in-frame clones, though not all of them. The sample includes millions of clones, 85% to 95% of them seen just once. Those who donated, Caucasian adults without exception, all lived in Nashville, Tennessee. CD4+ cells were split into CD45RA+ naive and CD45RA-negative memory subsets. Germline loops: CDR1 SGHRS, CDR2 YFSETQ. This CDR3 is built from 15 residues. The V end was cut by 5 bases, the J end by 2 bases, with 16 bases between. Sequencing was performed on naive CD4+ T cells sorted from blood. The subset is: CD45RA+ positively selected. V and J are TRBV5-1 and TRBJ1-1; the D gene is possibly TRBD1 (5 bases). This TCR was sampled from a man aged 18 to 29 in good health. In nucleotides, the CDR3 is TGCGCCAGCAGGGCAGGGTTTCCCTCTAACACTGAAGCTTTCTTT. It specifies CASRAGFPSNTEAFF.